One TCR beta chain is described in this entry. Its antigen remains unidentified. These data come from a study of T cells after yellow fever vaccination. Study as a whole: Fractions of limited cellularity were prepared by means of SMART-Seq v4 Ultra Low Input. Study-level points and caveats: Reappearing after the booster were most of the clones from primary vaccination (roughly 96% CD4, 88% CD8). The presence of abundant clonotypes contaminating from the bulk population was possible in FACS-sorted repertoires.

The CDR3 length is 13 residues. V lost 7 bases to trimming and J lost 6 bases, with 13 bases between them. Germline CDR1 MNHEY, CDR2 SVGEGT. Via MiXCR, TCRdb re-called the 5' RACE reads, giving one row per CDR3 protein. The table shows 85,000 to 100,000 distinct CDR3 sequences, with around 5.8% occurring only once. This sequence was found in a man aged 18 to 29 who received the YFV17D yellow fever vaccine. This chain uses TRBV6-2 or TRBV6-3 with TRBJ1-5; D is unclear. The specimen was CD8+ T cells sorted from PBMCs, collected 10 days after the yellow fever booster vaccination. Written as DNA, the CDR3 is TGTGCCAGCAAGGCAGGAGATGGTCAGCCCCAGCATTTT. Translating it yields CASKAGDGQPQHF.